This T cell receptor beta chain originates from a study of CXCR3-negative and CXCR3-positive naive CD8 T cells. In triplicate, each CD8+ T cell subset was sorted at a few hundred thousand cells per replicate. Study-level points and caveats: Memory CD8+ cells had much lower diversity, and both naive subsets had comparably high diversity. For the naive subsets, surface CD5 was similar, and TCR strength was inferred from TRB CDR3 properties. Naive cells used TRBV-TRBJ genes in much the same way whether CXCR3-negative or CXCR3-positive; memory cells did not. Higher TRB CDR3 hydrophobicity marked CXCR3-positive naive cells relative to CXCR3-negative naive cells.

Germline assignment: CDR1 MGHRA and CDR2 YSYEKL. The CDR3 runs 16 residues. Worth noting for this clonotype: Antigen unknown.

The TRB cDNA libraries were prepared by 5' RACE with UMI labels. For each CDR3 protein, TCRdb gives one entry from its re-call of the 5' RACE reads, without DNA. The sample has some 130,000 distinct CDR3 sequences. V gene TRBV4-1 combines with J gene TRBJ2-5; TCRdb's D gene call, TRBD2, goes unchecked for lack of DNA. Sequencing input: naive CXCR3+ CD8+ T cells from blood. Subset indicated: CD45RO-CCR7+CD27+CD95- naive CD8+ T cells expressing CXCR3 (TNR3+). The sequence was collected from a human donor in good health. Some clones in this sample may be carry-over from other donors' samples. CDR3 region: CASSQDDLVEEETQYF.